Sequencing of this T cell receptor beta chain was carried out in a study of blood T cell repertoires in COVID-19. Assay used: immunoSEQ multiplex PCR; TCRdb lists only in-frame clones, some missing. This repertoire shows around 100,000 clones, roughly 80% found once; its top ten account for roughly 7.7%. The CDR3 runs 15 residues. V was shortened by 2 bases and J by 4 bases, with 15 bases between the two germline ends. Per the germline V gene, CDR1 is SGDLS and CDR2 is YYNGEE. The sequenced material came from peripheral blood. The clonotype comes from a man aged 65-85 years with acute or convalescent COVID-19. This sequence joins TRBV9 and TRBJ1-2; D is unresolved. The CDR3 bases are TGTGCCAGCAGCGTTGGCGGCGCCTTTGGCTATGGCTACACCTTC. Amino acids: CASSVGGAFGYGYTF.